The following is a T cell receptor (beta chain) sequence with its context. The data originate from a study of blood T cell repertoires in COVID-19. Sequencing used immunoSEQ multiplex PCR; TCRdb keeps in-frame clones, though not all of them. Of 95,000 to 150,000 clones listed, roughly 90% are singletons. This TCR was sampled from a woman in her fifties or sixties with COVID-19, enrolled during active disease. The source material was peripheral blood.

The CDR3, as DNA: TGTGCCAGCAGGACAGGGACCGCTGGGCCCCAGCATTTT. Encoded protein: CASRTGTAGPQHF. The V gene is TRBV7-2, the J gene TRBJ1-5; the match to TRBD1 covers 7 bases. The CDR3 extends over 13 amino acids. The germline V gene encodes CDR1 SGHTA and CDR2 FQGNSA. The V and J ends lost 6 bases and 9 bases, in that order; junction bases with no gene match: 8.